This passage covers 25 T cell receptor beta chains from one sample sequenced in a study of cytomegalovirus exposure and HLA in healthy donors. A multiplex PCR was run with 60 Vbeta primers and 13 Jbeta primers. This table comes from immunoSEQ multiplex PCR, and its TCRdb copy is limited to in-frame clones, with some not included. The data show a few hundred thousand clones, approximately 80% seen once. The sequencing input was PBMCs. The receptor set was obtained from a girl between 10 and 17 years old in good health and CMV-seronegative.

This chain connects TRBV7-3 to TRBJ1-2; 9 bases align to TRBD1. Germline V gives CDR1 SGHTA, CDR2 FQGTGA. Trimming took 5 bases from V and 4 from J; bases not matched to a gene: 8. The length of the CDR3 is 15 residues. The CDR3 DNA follows: TGTGCCAGCAGCCCGGCCCGGGACAGGGTCTATGGCTACACCTTC. This translates into CASSPARDRVYGYTF.

This clone was counted a single time. V is TRBV19 and J is TRBJ2-7, with 9 bases that match TRBD2. Germline trimming cut 1 base from V and 4 bases from J; bases unmatched to any gene: 8. Germline-derived CDR1 and CDR2 are LNHDA and SQIVND (reference sequence). The CDR3 loop spans 16 amino acids. The CDR3 here is CASSIGGLAFGYEQYF. The CDR3, as DNA: TGTGCCAGTAGTATAGGGGGACTAGCATTCGGGTACGAGCAGTACTTC. Based on the CDR3 plus reference TRBV19 and TRBJ2-7, the full variable domain is DGGITQSPKYLFRKEGQNVTLSCEQNLNHDAMYWYRQDPGQGLRLIYYSQIVNDFQKGDIAEGYSVSREKKESFPLTVTSAQKNPTAFYLCASSIGGLAFGYEQYFGPGTRLTVT.

This sequence joins TRBV27 and TRBJ1-6, with 7 bases identical to TRBD1. The trim removed 3 bases at V and 7 bases at J, leaving 6 bases unmatched. The CDR3 is made up of 15 amino acids. The germline V gene encodes CDR1 MNHEY and CDR2 SMNVEV (reference sequence). The CDR3 DNA follows: TGTGCCAGCAGTTTTGGGGACAGCTTCAATTCACCCCTCCACTTT. This translates into CASSFGDSFNSPLHF.

The CDR3, as DNA: TGTGCCAGCAGCCCCGGGAATGAGCAGTTCTTC. Its protein is CASSPGNEQFF. The V call is TRBV9, the J call TRBJ2-1, with D hard to call. This CDR3 contains 11 residues. The germline V gene has CDR1 SGDLS and CDR2 YYNGEE. Trimming took off 4 bases at V and 7 bases at J, with 6 bases between the two ends. Variable domain in full (rest from reference TRBV9 and TRBJ2-1): DSGVTQTPKHLITATGQRVTLRCSPRSGDLSVYWYQQSLDQGLQFLIQYYNGEERAKGNILERFSAQQFPDLHSELNLSSLELGDSALYFCASSPGNEQFFGPGTRLTVL.

The chain links TRBV9 to TRBJ1-1; D not certain. V was clipped by 1 base and J by 2 bases, with 9 bases between them. CDR3 size: 14 residues. Germline CDR1 is SGDLS and CDR2 is YYNGEE. CDR3: CASSVTQLNTEAFF. The CDR3 nucleotides read TGTGCCAGCAGCGTAACACAGCTAAACACTGAAGCTTTCTTT.

The chain joins TRBV12-5 to TRBJ2-3; D gene ambiguous. The CDR3 sequence is 13 residues long. V lost 3 bases to trimming and J lost 4 bases, with 8 bases between them. Germline CDR1 and CDR2: LGHNT and FRNRAP. The CDR3 protein is CASGFSPPDTQYF. The CDR3 nucleotides read TGTGCTAGTGGTTTCTCCCCCCCAGATACGCAGTATTTT.

This clone appeared a single time. This chain links TRBV27 with TRBJ2-7; 7 bases line up with TRBD1. V trimming: 6 bases; J trimming: 6 bases; junction bases outside the gene matches: 17. This CDR3 has 16 amino acids. Germline CDR1 is MNHEY and CDR2 is SMNVEV (reference sequence). The CDR3 loop is CASSPRQGPYLSEQYF. The CDR3 region has the DNA TGTGCCAGCAGCCCCAGACAGGGCCCCTACCTTTCCGAGCAGTACTTC.

This rearrangement joins TRBV28 to TRBJ2-1; D is undetermined. The CDR3 is 11 residues long. V was pared by 4 bases and J by 5 bases, with 3 bases between. In germline, CDR1 is MDHEN, CDR2 SYDVKM. CDR3 sequence: CASSSNNEQFF. The CDR3 DNA reads TGTGCCAGCAGTTCCAACAATGAGCAGTTCTTC.

The chain links TRBV6-6 to TRBJ2-5; the match to TRBD1 covers 7 bases. Germline V gives CDR1 MNHNY, CDR2 SVGAGI (reference sequence). There are 16 residues in the CDR3. The junction had 11 bases not matched to a gene; V was cut back by 2 bases and J by 5 bases. The CDR3 loop reads CASSYPEKQGYETQYF. The CDR3 DNA reads as TGTGCCAGCAGTTACCCGGAGAAACAGGGGTACGAGACCCAGTACTTC.

V gene TRBV28 combines with J gene TRBJ2-5; 7 nucleotides align to TRBD2. The V and J ends lost 5 bases and 3 bases, in that order; junction bases with no gene match: 12. Germline values: CDR1 MDHEN, CDR2 SYDVKM. The CDR3 contains 16 residues. The CDR3 bases are TGTGCCAGCAGTCCTAAAGGTTGGGGGGGTAAAGAGACCCAGTACTTC. Its protein is CASSPKGWGGKETQYF. The full variable domain, with the rest looked up from reference TRBV28 and TRBJ2-5, is DVKVTQSSRYLVKRTGEKVFLECVQDMDHENMFWYRQDPGLGLRLIYFSYDVKMKEKGDIPEGYSVSREKKERFSLILESASTNQTSMYLCASSPKGWGGKETQYFGPGTRLLVL.

The J gene is TRBJ1-6, the V gene TRBV7-2, with a tentative D call TRBD1 (5 bases). CDR3 length: 15 residues. The V gene's germline CDR1 is SGHTA and CDR2 FQGNSA. V was cut by 1 base and J by 7 bases, with 11 bases left in between. CDR3 sequence: CASSLVQGGNSPLHF. In DNA, the CDR3 is TGTGCCAGCAGCTTAGTTCAGGGAGGGAATTCACCCCTCCACTTT.

The chain recombines TRBV2 with TRBJ2-7; weak D call: TRBD2 (5 bases). The CDR3 length is 15 residues. Germline V gene sequence: CDR1 SNHLY, CDR2 FYNNEI. The V gene lost 7 bases and the J gene lost 0 bases, with 16 bases spanning the gap. The CDR3 DNA reads as TGTGCCAGCACCGGACTCGGACGGGTCTCCTACGAGCAGTACTTC. It encodes CASTGLGRVSYEQYF.

This chain connects TRBV7-9 to TRBJ1-1; 7 positions agree with TRBD1. Per the germline V gene, CDR1 is SEHNR and CDR2 is FQNEAQ (reference sequence). The junction had 5 bases not matched to a gene; V was cut back by 5 bases and J by 2 bases. The CDR3 length is 14 residues. CDR3 sequence (DNA): TGTGCCAGCAGCCCTCAGGGGGGTAACACTGAAGCTTTCTTT. This sequence encodes CASSPQGGNTEAFF.

The rearrangement links TRBV9 to TRBJ2-7; weak D call: TRBD1 (6 bases). Per germline, CDR1 SGDLS and CDR2 YYNGEE. The CDR3 has 13 amino acids. Trimming took 0 bases from V and 9 from J, leaving 13 bases between them. The CDR3 DNA reads as TGTGCCAGCAGCGTAGGTTCCCAGGGGCGGCAGTACTTC. Residues: CASSVGSQGRQYF.

The chain carries TRBV28 and TRBJ1-1; D is ambiguous. Deletions cut 2 bases from V and 5 bases from J, with 9 bases between. Germline V gives CDR1 MDHEN, CDR2 SYDVKM. The CDR3 runs to 13 residues. The CDR3 reads CASSLGLRTEAFF. CDR3 DNA sequence: TGTGCCAGCAGTTTAGGCCTGAGGACTGAAGCTTTCTTT.

This chain connects TRBV6-5 to TRBJ2-7; TRBD1 matches at 7 bases. The V segment lost 3 bases and the J segment 5 bases; nucleotides outside the gene matches: 7. This CDR3 comprises 14 residues. Germline CDR1 MNHEY, CDR2 SVGAGI. This chain's CDR3 is CASSYDRVDNEQYF. CDR3 nucleotides: TGTGCCAGCAGTTATGACAGGGTAGATAACGAGCAGTACTTC.

The chain uses TRBV5-4 and TRBJ1-3; 7 bases match TRBD1. This CDR3 region has 15 residues. Germline lookup yields CDR1 SGHNT and CDR2 YYREEE (reference sequence). V dropped 2 bases and J dropped 4; count of bases not matched to a gene: 6. CDR3: CASSFGATGGNTIYF. For the CDR3, the DNA is TGTGCCAGCAGCTTTGGGGCGACAGGGGGAAACACCATATATTTT. Full variable domain (outside the CDR3, taken from reference TRBV5-4 and TRBJ1-3): ETGVTQSPTHLIKTRGQQVTLRCSSQSGHNTVSWYQQALGQGPQFIFQYYREEENGRGNFPPRFSGLQFPNYSSELNVNALELDDSALYLCASSFGATGGNTIYFGEGSWLTVV.

Concerning this clone: Different DNA sequences within this sample yield the same CDR3. The genes are TRBV28 and TRBJ1-2; 9 positions agree with TRBD1. Losses at the gene ends were 5 bases for V and 2 bases for J; bases not matched to a gene: 3. The CDR3 covers 14 residues. Per the germline V gene, CDR1 is MDHEN and CDR2 is SYDVKM. The CDR3 coding sequence is TGTGCCAGCAGTCTTACAGGGGGCAACTATGGCTACACCTTC. Amino acids: CASSLTGGNYGYTF.

The chain recombines TRBV7-9 with TRBJ2-7, with 12 bases that match TRBD2. Germline CDR1 is SEHNR and CDR2 is FQNEAQ (reference sequence). The CDR3 is 16 residues long. The trim removed 5 bases at V and 0 bases at J, leaving 5 bases unmatched. The CDR3 region has the DNA TGTGCCAGCAGCACCCTGACTAGCGGGAGCTCCTACGAGCAGTACTTC. Protein sequence: CASSTLTSGSSYEQYF. Variable domain in full (rest from reference TRBV7-9 and TRBJ2-7): DTGVSQNPRHKITKRGQNVTFRCDPISEHNRLYWYRQTLGQGPEFLTYFQNEAQLEKSRLLSDRFSAERPKGSFSTLEIQRTEQGDSAMYLCASSTLTSGSSYEQYFGPGTRLTVT.

The rearrangement joins TRBV18 to TRBJ2-7; D possibly corresponds to TRBD1 (5 bases). Germline V gene data show CDR1 as KGHSH and CDR2 as LQKENI. Trimming took 4 bases from V and 1 from J, leaving 11 bases between them. The CDR3 has 14 amino acids. Written as DNA, the CDR3 is TGTGCCAGCTCACGCGACAGCCCATCCTACGAGCAGTACTTC. Protein: CASSRDSPSYEQYF.

V is TRBV6-5 and J is TRBJ2-7, with a weak D call TRBD1 (6 bases). This CDR3 is 15 amino acids long. V lost 2 bases and J lost 0, with 11 bases in between. Germline V lookup: CDR1 MNHEY, CDR2 SVGAGI. This chain's CDR3 is CASSYGDIRSYEQYF. CDR3 nucleotides: TGTGCCAGCAGTTACGGGGACATACGCTCCTACGAGCAGTACTTC.

This clone was detected only once. V and J are TRBV27 and TRBJ2-3; 14 bases align to TRBD2. This CDR3 spans 16 amino acids. V lost 4 bases and J lost 3; bases outside the gene matches: 3. In germline, CDR1 is MNHEY, CDR2 SMNVEV (reference sequence). Here the CDR3 reads CASSYRTSGRTDTQYF. For the CDR3, the DNA is TGTGCCAGCAGTTACAGGACTAGCGGGAGGACAGATACGCAGTATTTT.

The V gene is TRBV4-1, the J gene TRBJ2-1, with D tentatively TRBD1 (6 bases). V was cut by 4 bases and J by 4 bases, with 11 bases left in between. Germline V CDR1 and CDR2: MGHRA, YSYEKL. The CDR3 is 14 residues long. The CDR3 sequence is CASSPGVAYNEQFF. CDR3 in DNA: TGCGCCAGCAGCCCAGGGGTGGCTTACAATGAGCAGTTCTTC.

This chain connects TRBV28 to TRBJ2-5; TRBD2 aligns across 7 bases. This CDR3 contains 16 residues. Trimming cost V 3 bases and J 2 bases; bases outside gene matches: 9. Germline V gives CDR1 MDHEN, CDR2 SYDVKM. The CDR3, as DNA: TGTGCCAGCAGTTTTGCCGGGGCGGGGGTACAAGAGACCCAGTACTTC. It yields the protein CASSFAGAGVQETQYF.

There are a few counts of this clone. The rearrangement links TRBV2 to TRBJ1-1, with 8 positions matching TRBD1. J lost 12 bases, V lost 7 bases, and 13 bases had no gene match. From germline, CDR1 is SNHLY and CDR2 FYNNEI. The CDR3 totals 13 residues. The CDR3 sequence is CASNWGQEAGSFF. The CDR3 nucleotides read TGTGCCAGCAATTGGGGACAGGAGGCCGGTTCTTTCTTT.